Listed here are 6 T cell receptor beta chains from one sample, sequenced in a study of shared clonotypes between healthy human individuals. The table came from immunoSEQ multiplex PCR; TCRdb's copy has only in-frame clones and leaves some out. The sample consists of around 1.6 million clones, approximately 98% of them appearing once. The source material was naive CD4+ T cells sorted from blood. Subset described: CD45RA+ positively selected. Receptors originate from a man aged 25 to 40 in good health.

The chain combines TRBV4-1 with TRBJ2-1, with D unclear. The length of the CDR3 is 12 residues. Germline V gives CDR1 MGHRA, CDR2 YSYEKL. The V end was cut by 1 base, the J end by 12 bases, with 10 bases between. DNA of the CDR3: TGCGCCAGCAGCCAAGGCCCAGTGATGCAGTTCTTC. It yields the protein CASSQGPVMQFF.

The chain couples TRBV19 to TRBJ2-7, with 10 bases matching TRBD2. With V trimmed by 1 base and J by 0 bases, 6 bases remained unmatched. The CDR3 totals 17 residues. CDR1 and CDR2 (germline): LNHDA, SQIVND (reference sequence). The CDR3 nucleotides read TGTGCCAGTAGTATAGGAGATAGCGGGAGGCCCTCCTACGAGCAGTACTTC. Its translation: CASSIGDSGRPSYEQYF.

The V gene is TRBV7-9, the J gene TRBJ2-3, with 9 bases aligning to TRBD1. The germline gives CDR1 SEHNR, CDR2 FQNEAQ (reference sequence). The CDR3 runs to 14 residues. V lost 5 bases to trimming and J lost 5 bases; unmatched junction nucleotides: 5. Written as DNA, the CDR3 is TGTGCCAGCAGCCAACAGGGGGCGGAAGATACGCAGTATTTT. Protein product: CASSQQGAEDTQYF.

The CDR3 DNA reads TGTGCCACCGTTCGGGTCACTGAAGCTTTCTTT. Encoded protein: CATVRVTEAFF. The chain combines TRBV6-6 with TRBJ1-1; D not resolved. Germline CDR1 and CDR2: MNHNY and SVGAGI (reference sequence). The CDR3 runs to 11 residues. Trimming left V 10 bases short and J 4 bases short, with 10 bases between.

This rearrangement joins TRBV11-2 to TRBJ2-2, with 11 positions matching TRBD1. J lost 6 bases, V lost 5 bases, and 8 bases had no gene match. CDR3 size: 16 residues. In germline, CDR1 is SGHAT, CDR2 FQNNGV. Written as DNA, the CDR3 is TGTGCCAGCAGCCCTCGGGACAGGGGGAGGGCCGGGGAGCTGTTTTTT. It yields the protein CASSPRDRGRAGELFF.

The CDR3 sequence is CASSWTVRDSHYNEQFF. In DNA, the CDR3 is TGTGCCAGCAGCTGGACAGTCCGGGACTCCCATTACAATGAGCAGTTCTTC. This chain connects TRBV7-3 to TRBJ2-1; either TRBD1 or TRBD2 may supply D (6 bases each). Germline-derived CDR1 and CDR2 are SGHTA and FQGTGA. The CDR3 has 17 amino acids. V lost 4 bases and J lost 4, with 20 bases in between. The full variable domain, in which reference TRBV7-3 and TRBJ2-1 provide the parts outside the CDR3, is GAGVSQTPSNKVTEKGKYVELRCDPISGHTALYWYRQSLGQGPEFLIYFQGTGAADDSGLPNDRFFAVRPEGSVSTLKIQRTERGDSAVYLCASSWTVRDSHYNEQFFGPGTRLTVL.